Listed below are T cell receptor beta chains from one sample, sequenced in a study of T cells in Graves' hyperthyroidism and ophthalmopathy. TCRdb re-called the multiplex PCR reads with MiXCR, one entry per CDR3 protein. The repertoire consists of around 260,000 distinct CDR3 sequences, with around 25% occurring once and the leading ten covering approximately 30%. Material: blood. The receptors originated from a middle-aged man with Graves' hyperthyroidism that later progressed to Graves' ophthalmopathy. Both conserved end residues are trimmed from each CDR3.

v_gene,j_gene,CDR3aa
TRBV12-3/TRBV12-4,TRBJ1-5,ASSLEGRGDQPQH
TRBV7-3,TRBJ2-5,ASSPISGLAGQETQY
TRBV10-3,TRBJ2-5,AISESPDETQY
TRBV6-1,TRBJ2-3,ASSEKDFGTDTQY
TRBV6-5,TRBJ2-7,ASTFKVAGASEQY
TRBV12-3/TRBV12-4,TRBJ1-2,ASSPEHRVGGYT
TRBV20-1,TRBJ1-6,SAASGQAISYNSPLH
TRBV9,TRBJ2-7,ASSVEDSWEQY
TRBV4-1,TRBJ2-7,ASSLTGLAGGRDEQY
TRBV30,TRBJ1-1,AWSVPRHDYVDTEAF